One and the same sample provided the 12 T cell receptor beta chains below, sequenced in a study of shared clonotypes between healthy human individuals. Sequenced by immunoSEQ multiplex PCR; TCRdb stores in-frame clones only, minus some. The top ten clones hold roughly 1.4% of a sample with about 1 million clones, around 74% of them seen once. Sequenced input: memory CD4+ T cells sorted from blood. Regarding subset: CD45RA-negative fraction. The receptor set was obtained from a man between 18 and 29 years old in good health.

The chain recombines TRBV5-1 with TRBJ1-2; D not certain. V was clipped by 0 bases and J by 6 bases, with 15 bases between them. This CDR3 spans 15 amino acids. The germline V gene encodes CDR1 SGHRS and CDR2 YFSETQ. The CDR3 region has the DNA TGCGCCAGCAGCTTGGGATCGGAGGCGGTCGATGGCTACACCTTC. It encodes CASSLGSEAVDGYTF. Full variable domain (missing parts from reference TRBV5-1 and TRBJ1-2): KAGVTQTPRYLIKTRGQQVTLSCSPISGHRSVSWYQQTPGQGLQFLFEYFSETQRNKGNFPGRFSGRQFSNSRSEMNVSTLELGDSALYLCASSLGSEAVDGYTFGSGTRLTVV.

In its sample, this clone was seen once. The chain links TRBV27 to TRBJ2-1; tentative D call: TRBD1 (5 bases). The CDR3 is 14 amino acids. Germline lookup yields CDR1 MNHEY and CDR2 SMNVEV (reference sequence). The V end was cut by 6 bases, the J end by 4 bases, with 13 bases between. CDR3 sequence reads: CASRLQGVYNEQFF. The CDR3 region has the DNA TGTGCCAGCAGACTCCAAGGGGTGTACAATGAGCAGTTCTTC.

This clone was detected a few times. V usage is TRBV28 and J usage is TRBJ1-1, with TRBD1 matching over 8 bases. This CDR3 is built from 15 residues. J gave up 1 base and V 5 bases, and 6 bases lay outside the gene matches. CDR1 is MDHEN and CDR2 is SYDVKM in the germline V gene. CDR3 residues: CASSDRGFSNTEAFF. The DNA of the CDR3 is TGTGCCAGCAGTGACAGGGGATTTTCGAACACTGAAGCTTTCTTT.

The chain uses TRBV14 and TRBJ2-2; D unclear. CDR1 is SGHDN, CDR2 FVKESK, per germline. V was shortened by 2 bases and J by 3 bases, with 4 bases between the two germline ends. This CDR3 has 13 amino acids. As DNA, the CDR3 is TGTGCCAGCAGCCAATATTACACCGGGGAGCTGTTTTTT. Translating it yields CASSQYYTGELFF.

For the CDR3, the DNA is TGCAGCGTCATTCTGGGGGGGCGAGGCTATGGCTACACCTTC. Residues: CSVILGGRGYGYTF. The chain is built from TRBV29-1 and TRBJ1-2, with D possibly matching TRBD1 (6 bases). V lost 6 bases, J lost 4 bases, and 18 bases lay in between. Germline CDR1 and CDR2: SQVTM and ANQGSEA. CDR3 length: 14 amino acids. Using reference TRBV29-1 and TRBJ1-2 for the parts outside the CDR3, the full variable domain is SAVISQKPSRDICQRGTSLTIQCQVDSQVTMMFWYRQQPGQSLTLIATANQGSEATYESGFVIDKFPISRPNLTFSTLTVSNMSPEDSSIYLCSVILGGRGYGYTFGSGTRLTVV.

The DNA of the CDR3 is TGTGCCAGCAGCGCCGGCCGGGAGGGGACCCAGTACTTC. It codes for CASSAGREGTQYF. The chain joins TRBV7-2 to TRBJ2-5; TRBD2 matches at 8 bases. Per germline, CDR1 SGHTA and CDR2 FQGNSA. The CDR3 runs to 13 residues. Trimming took 5 bases from V and 7 from J; bases not matched to a gene: 6. The full variable domain, in which reference TRBV7-2 and TRBJ2-5 provide the parts outside the CDR3, is GAGVSQSPSNKVTEKGKDVELRCDPISGHTALYWYRQSLGQGLEFLIYFQGNSAPDKSGLPSDRFSAERTGGSVSTLTIQRTQQEDSAVYLCASSAGREGTQYFGPGTRLLVL.

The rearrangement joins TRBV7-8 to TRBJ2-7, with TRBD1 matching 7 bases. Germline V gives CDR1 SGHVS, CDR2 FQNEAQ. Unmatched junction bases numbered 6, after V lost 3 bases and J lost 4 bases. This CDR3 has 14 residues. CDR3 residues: CASSFGRGLYEQYF. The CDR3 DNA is TGTGCCAGCAGCTTCGGTAGGGGGCTTTACGAGCAGTACTTC. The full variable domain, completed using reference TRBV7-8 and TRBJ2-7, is GAGVSQSPRYKVAKRGQDVALRCDPISGHVSLFWYQQALGQGPEFLTYFQNEAQLDKSGLPSDRFFAERPEGSVSTLKIQRTQQEDSAVYLCASSFGRGLYEQYFGPGTRLTVT.

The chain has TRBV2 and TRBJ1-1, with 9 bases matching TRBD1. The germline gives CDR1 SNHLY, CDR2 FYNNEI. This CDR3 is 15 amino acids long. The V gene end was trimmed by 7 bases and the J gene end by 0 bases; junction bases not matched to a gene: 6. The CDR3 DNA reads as TGTGCCAGCACTTCGGACAGGGGCATGAACACTGAAGCTTTCTTT. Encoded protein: CASTSDRGMNTEAFF.

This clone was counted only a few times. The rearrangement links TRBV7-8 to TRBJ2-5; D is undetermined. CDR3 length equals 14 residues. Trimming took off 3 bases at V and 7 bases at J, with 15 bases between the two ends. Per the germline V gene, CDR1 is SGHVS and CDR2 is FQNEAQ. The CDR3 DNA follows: TGTGCCAGCAGCTTCCGGACGGAGCCACGGACCCAGTACTTC. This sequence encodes CASSFRTEPRTQYF.

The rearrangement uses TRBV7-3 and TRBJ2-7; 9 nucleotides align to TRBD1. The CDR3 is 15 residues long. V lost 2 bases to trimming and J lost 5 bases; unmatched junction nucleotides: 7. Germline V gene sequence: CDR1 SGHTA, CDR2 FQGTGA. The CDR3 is CASSLRRDRADEQYF. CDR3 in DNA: TGTGCCAGCAGCTTACGGCGGGACAGGGCCGACGAGCAGTACTTC.

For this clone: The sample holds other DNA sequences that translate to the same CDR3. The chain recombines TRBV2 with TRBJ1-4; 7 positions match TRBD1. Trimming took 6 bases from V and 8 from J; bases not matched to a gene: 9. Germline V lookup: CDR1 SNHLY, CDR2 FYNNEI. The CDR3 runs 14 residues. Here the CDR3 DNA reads TGTGCCAGCAGCGTACAGGGGTCTGGGGAAAAACTGTTTTTT. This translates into CASSVQGSGEKLFF.

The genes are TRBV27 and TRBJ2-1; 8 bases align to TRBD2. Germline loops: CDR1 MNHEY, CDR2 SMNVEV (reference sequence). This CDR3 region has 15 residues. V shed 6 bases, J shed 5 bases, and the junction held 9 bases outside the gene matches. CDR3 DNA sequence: TGTGCCAGCAGGGGCGGGAGGCTTGGTAACAATGAGCAGTTCTTC. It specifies CASRGGRLGNNEQFF.